The subject of this entry is one TCR beta chain. These data belong to a study of blood T cell repertoires in COVID-19. Study-wide background: Researchers got acute and convalescent COVID-19 samples from the United States, Italy and Spain.

As processed by the authors: Amplification of reference gene primers was used by the study to estimate nucleated cell counts. TCRdb keeps only in-frame clones here, not all; method: immunoSEQ multiplex PCR. V, J and clone size were drawn from that table, and D and trimming were deduced from the DNA. The sample lists under 80,000 clones; around 80% were seen once. Trimming removed 6 bases at V and 9 bases at J, with 12 bases between. Germline V lookup: CDR1 MDHEN, CDR2 SYDVKM. The CDR3 spans 12 residues. The sample taken for sequencing was peripheral blood. The rearrangement joins TRBV28 to TRBJ1-5; D uncertain. The TCR originated in a human donor in a cohort sampled during active COVID-19. For the CDR3, the DNA is TGTGCCAGCAGCTCTACTGACTTGCCCCAGCATTTT. Protein sequence: CASSSTDLPQHF.